These 3 T cell receptor beta chains share one sample of origin, sequenced in a study of T cell repertoires in cytomegalovirus infection. TCRdb reprocessed the reads with MiXCR, giving one entry per CDR3 protein. The sample carries hundreds of thousands of distinct CDR3 sequences, roughly 43% recorded once. Their antigen targets remain unknown. Sequencing used cultured PBMCs, obtained from culture after CMV antigen stimulation. These receptors were obtained from a human donor in good health (CMV status not recorded). Some clones in this sample may be carry-over from other donors' samples.

The chain combines TRBV4-3 with TRBJ2-5; D may match TRBD1 or TRBD2 (7 bases each). The V gene lost 1 base and the J gene lost 5 bases, with 17 bases spanning the gap. Germline V gives CDR1 LGHNA, CDR2 YSLEER. This CDR3 is built from 16 residues. CDR3 in DNA: TGCGCCAGCAGCCAAGGGGCATTCAGGGGGGGGGAGACCCAGTACTTC. Translated, it gives CASSQGAFRGGETQYF.

The chain carries TRBV11-2 and TRBJ2-1; no clear D. Germline CDR1 SGHAT, CDR2 FQNNGV. The CDR3 consists of 13 residues. Trimming left V 0 bases short and J 7 bases short, with 7 bases between. Here the CDR3 DNA reads TGTGCCAGCAGCTTAGATCTTATAAATGAGCAGTTCTTC. This sequence encodes CASSLDLINEQFF. The whole variable domain, remainder taken from reference TRBV11-2 and TRBJ2-1, is EAGVAQSPRYKIIEKRQSVAFWCNPISGHATLYWYQQILGQGPKLLIQFQNNGVVDDSQLPKDRFSAERLKGVDSTLKIQPAKLEDSAVYLCASSLDLINEQFFGPGTRLTVL.

The chain couples TRBV20-1 to TRBJ2-7, with TRBD1 identical over 10 bases. In germline, CDR1 is DFQATT, CDR2 SNEGSKA (reference sequence). The CDR3 consists of 17 residues. J gave up 0 bases and V 6 bases, and 14 bases lay outside the gene matches. The chain's CDR3 is CSAGETGGDLSSYEQYF. Here the CDR3 DNA reads TGCAGTGCGGGGGAGACAGGGGGCGACTTGAGCTCCTACGAGCAGTACTTC.